This TCR beta chain was retrieved from a study of early T cells in non-severe SARS-CoV-2 infection. V was shortened by 3 bases and J by 4 bases, with 11 bases between the two germline ends. Germline CDR1 reads KGHSH; CDR2 reads LQKENI. The CDR3 runs to 14 residues. Separate cDNA molecules each had unique molecular identifiers attached to them. Via MiXCR, TCRdb re-called the 5' RACE reads, giving one row per CDR3 protein. In the table there are approximately 70,000 distinct CDR3 sequences, 12% of which are singletons. V usage is TRBV18 and J usage is TRBJ2-3, with D possibly TRBD1 on 6 matching bases. The source is an adult who was a healthcare worker with PCR-confirmed SARS-CoV-2 infection or an uninfected control (not recorded which). Material for sequencing was whole blood. CDR3 sequence: CASSPTQGSDTQYF. CDR3 sequence (DNA): TGTGCCAGCTCACCGACCCAGGGGTCAGATACGCAGTATTTT.